This T cell receptor beta chain appears in the sequencing data of a study of CD8+ T cells in alopecia areata. For the study at large: Patients in the treated group were given tofacitinib by mouth, 5 to 10 mg twice a day. Study-wide results and limits: Sequence data from scalp samples additionally include resident alphabeta T cells of normal skin. Although TCR sharing was seen in mice, sharing across patients was less clear, possibly for HLA-related reasons.

A few counts support this clone. Antigen: not known. Reverse transcription of extracted RNA yielded cDNA, which provided the sequencing template. TCRdb's table, derived via immunoSEQ multiplex PCR, lists solely in-frame clones and lacks some. This table has fewer than 150,000 clones, about two fifths appearing once. CDR3 size: 11 residues. Germline CDR1 SQVTM, CDR2 ANQGSEA. The V and J ends lost 7 bases and 5 bases respectively, with 12 bases between them. The sequence came from a human donor with alopecia areata. The sequencing sample was made of CD4+ T cells sorted from blood. This rearrangement joins TRBV29-1 to TRBJ2-7; TRBD1 might be the D (6 bases). CDR3 DNA: TGCAGCGGCCGGGACATCGACGAGCAGTACTTC. As protein: CSGRDIDEQYF.